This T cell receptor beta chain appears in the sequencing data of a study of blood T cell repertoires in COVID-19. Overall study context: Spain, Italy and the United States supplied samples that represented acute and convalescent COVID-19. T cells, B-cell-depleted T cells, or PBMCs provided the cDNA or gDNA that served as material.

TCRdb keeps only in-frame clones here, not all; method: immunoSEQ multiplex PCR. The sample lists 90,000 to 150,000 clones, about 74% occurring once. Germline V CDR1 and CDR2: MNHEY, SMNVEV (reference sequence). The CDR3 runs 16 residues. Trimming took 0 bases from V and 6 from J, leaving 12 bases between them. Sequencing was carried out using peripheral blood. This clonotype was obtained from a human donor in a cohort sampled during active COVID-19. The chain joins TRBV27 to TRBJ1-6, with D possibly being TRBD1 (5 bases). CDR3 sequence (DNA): TGTGCCAGCAGTTTATCGGGCAGGGCCATTAATTCACCCCTCCACTTT. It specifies CASSLSGRAINSPLHF.